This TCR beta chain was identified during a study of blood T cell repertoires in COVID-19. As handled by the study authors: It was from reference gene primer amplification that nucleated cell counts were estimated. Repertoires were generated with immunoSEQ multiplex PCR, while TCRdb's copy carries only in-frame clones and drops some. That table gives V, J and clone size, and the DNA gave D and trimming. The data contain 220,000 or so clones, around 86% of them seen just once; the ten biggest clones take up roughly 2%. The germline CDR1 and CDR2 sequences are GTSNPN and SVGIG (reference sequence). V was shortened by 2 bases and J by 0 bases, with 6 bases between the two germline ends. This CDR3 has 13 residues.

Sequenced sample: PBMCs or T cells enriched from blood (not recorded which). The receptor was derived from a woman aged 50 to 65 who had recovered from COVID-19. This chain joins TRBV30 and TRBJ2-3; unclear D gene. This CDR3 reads CAWSILSTDTQYF. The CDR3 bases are TGTGCCTGGAGTATCTTAAGCACAGATACGCAGTATTTT. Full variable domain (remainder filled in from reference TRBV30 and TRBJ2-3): SQTIHQWPATLVQPVGSPLSLECTVEGTSNPNLYWYRQAAGRGLQLLFYSVGIGQISSEVPQNLSASRPQDRQFILSSKKLLLSDSGFYLCAWSILSTDTQYFGPGTRLTVL.